A selection of T cell receptor beta chains follows, all from one sample in a study of blood T cell repertoires in COVID-19. Sequenced by immunoSEQ multiplex PCR; TCRdb stores in-frame clones only, minus some. The sample holds about 330,000 clones, roughly 87% seen once. Sequenced sample: PBMCs or T cells enriched from blood (not recorded which). The origin of the receptors is a woman aged 25 to 39 who had recovered from COVID-19. Each CDR3 is given with its conserved first and last residue. A D gene is named only where the DNA matches it firmly. A clone size is listed for some rows: how often the clone was seen (once, few, many), or a class if it is expanded.

v_call,d_call,j_call,clone_size,cdr3_nt,cdr3_aa
TRBV6-5,.,TRBJ2-3,.,TGTGCCAGCAGGGCGACAGCCACAGATACGCAGTATTTT,CASRATATDTQYF
TRBV5-8,TRBD1,TRBJ1-5,.,TGTGCCAGCAGTGAAGGGACAGGGAAAGGCCAGCCCCAGCATTTT,CASSEGTGKGQPQHF
TRBV9,.,TRBJ1-1,once,TGTGCCAGCAGCGCAGGGGCCATGAACACTGAAGCTTTCTTT,CASSAGAMNTEAFF
TRBV6-2/TRBV6-3,TRBD1,TRBJ2-1,.,TGTGCCAGCAGTTACTCTGTGACAGGGGGCCCCAATGAGCAGTTCTTC,CASSYSVTGGPNEQFF
TRBV5-1,TRBD1,TRBJ2-1,.,TGCGCCAGCAGCCCCGGGACAGGGATATACAATGAGCAGTTCTTC,CASSPGTGIYNEQFF
TRBV7-9,.,TRBJ1-1,.,TGTGCCAGCAGGCAAATAGCCCCCAGGAACACTGAAGCTTTCTTT,CASRQIAPRNTEAFF
TRBV30,.,TRBJ1-4,.,TGTGCCTGGGCAGGTCGGGGGGTTTTCCATGAAAAACTGTTTTTT,CAWAGRGVFHEKLFF
TRBV28,TRBD1,TRBJ1-1,.,TGTGCCAGCAGTTTAGGGGGGACAGCCCCCACTGAAGCTTTCTTT,CASSLGGTAPTEAFF
TRBV5-1,.,TRBJ2-5,.,TGCGCCAGCAGTAGCCTCCGCAGTGACCAAGAGACCCAGTACTTC,CASSSLRSDQETQYF
TRBV28,TRBD1,TRBJ1-6,.,TGTGCCAGCACCCTAACAGGGGGCTTCAATTCACCCCTCCACTTT,CASTLTGGFNSPLHF
TRBV19,.,TRBJ2-2,.,TGTGCCAGTAGTACCCAACTCGGGGCCGGGGAGCTGTTTTTT,CASSTQLGAGELFF
TRBV18,.,TRBJ2-7,.,TGTGCCAGCTCACCGGAGGGCTACGAGCAGTACTTC,CASSPEGYEQYF
TRBV5-5,TRBD1,TRBJ1-3,.,TGTGCCAGCAGTTCCACCCCAGGGGGACACTCTGGAAACACCATATATTTT,CASSSTPGGHSGNTIYF
TRBV7-9,.,TRBJ2-7,once,TGTGCCAGCAGCCGAGGGGGTTCGAGCGAGCAGTACTTC,CASSRGGSSEQYF
TRBV7-2,.,TRBJ1-1,.,TGTGCCAGCAGCCGGGTAGGGAACACTGAAGCTTTCTTT,CASSRVGNTEAFF
TRBV28,.,TRBJ1-4,.,TGTGCCAGCAGCCCTGGGGGGGTGCGAAAACTGTTTTTT,CASSPGGVRKLFF
TRBV7-9,.,TRBJ1-4,.,TGTGCCAGCAGCTTAGGCAGGGGAGTTGCTAATGAAAAACTGTTTTTT,CASSLGRGVANEKLFF
TRBV13,TRBD1,TRBJ1-4,.,TGTGCCAGCAGCTGGCTGGGGACAGGGTATGAAAAACTGTTTTTT,CASSWLGTGYEKLFF
TRBV19,.,TRBJ1-5,.,TGTGCCAGTAGTATAGAAGGGCGGGACAATCAGCCCCAGCATTTT,CASSIEGRDNQPQHF
TRBV7-8,.,TRBJ2-1,.,TGTGCCAGCAGCCGTCTTGTTGGACAGAACAATGAGCAGTTCTTC,CASSRLVGQNNEQFF
TRBV28,TRBD1,TRBJ1-5,.,TGTGCCAGCACCGATCGGGACAGATATAGCAATCAGCCCCAGCATTTT,CASTDRDRYSNQPQHF
TRBV19,TRBD1,TRBJ1-1,.,TGTGCCAGAGTACAGGGGACGAACACTGAAGCTTTCTTT,CARVQGTNTEAFF
TRBV19,.,TRBJ1-5,.,TGTGCCAGTGGGCGACAGGTAGATAGCAATCAGCCCCAGCATTTT,CASGRQVDSNQPQHF
TRBV18,.,TRBJ2-2,once,TGTGCCAGCTCACTCCGGCAGGGTGGCGACGGGGAGCTGTTTTTT,CASSLRQGGDGELFF
TRBV3-1/TRBV3-2,.,TRBJ2-1,.,TGTGCCAGCAGCCCTCGACTAGTCGACCACAATGAGCAGTTCTTC,CASSPRLVDHNEQFF
TRBV28,.,TRBJ2-1,.,TGTGCCAGCAGTTTAAGGCGGCCTGGTGAGCAGTTCTTC,CASSLRRPGEQFF
TRBV5-1,TRBD1,TRBJ1-1,.,TGCGCCAGCAGCTTGGAAGGGGGCGGTGGCACTGAAGCTTTCTTT,CASSLEGGGGTEAFF
TRBV5-5,.,TRBJ1-2,.,TGTGCCAGCAGCGTCCCTCAGGGGCCCTTGCCCTATGGCTACACCTTC,CASSVPQGPLPYGYTF
TRBV28,TRBD1,TRBJ2-7,.,TGTGCCAGCAGTCCACAGGGACAGATGGGGTACTTC,CASSPQGQMGYF